The rows below give T cell receptor beta chains drawn from one sample of a study of blood T cell repertoires in COVID-19. This table comes from immunoSEQ multiplex PCR, and its TCRdb copy is limited to in-frame clones, with some not included. The data show around 300,000 clones, roughly 88% seen once. The sample comprised peripheral blood. The origin of the receptors is a young man with active or convalescent COVID-19. Each CDR3 is given with its conserved first and last residue. A D gene is named only where the DNA matches it firmly. Clone size is not always given. Where it is, it says once, few, many or a class for expanded clones.

>TRBV6-4|.|.|TRBJ2-1
TGTGCCAGCAGCCCCGAGGGCTCCCAAACAAATGAGCAGTTCTTC
CASSPEGSQTNEQFF
>TRBV18|.|.|TRBJ2-3
TGTGCCAGCTCCCCGGGACACCTTAGCACAGATACGCAGTATTTT
CASSPGHLSTDTQYF
>TRBV5-5|.|.|TRBJ1-3
TGTGCCAGCAGCTACCTTTCGAGCTCTGGAAACACCATATATTTT
CASSYLSSSGNTIYF
>TRBV27|TRBD1|once|TRBJ2-2
TGTGCCAGCAGTACCACCCGGGACAGCAAGCCGAACACCGGGGAGCTGTTTTTT
CASSTTRDSKPNTGELFF
>TRBV7-9|.|.|TRBJ1-1
TGTGCCAGCAGCTTACGGACTGAAGCTTTCTTT
CASSLRTEAFF
>TRBV4-3|.|once|TRBJ1-6
TGCGCCAGCAGCCAAGTTACCCGGACAAGGCCTTATAATTCACCCCTCCACTTT
CASSQVTRTRPYNSPLHF
>TRBV5-6|TRBD1|.|TRBJ2-1
TGTGCCAGCGGGGGACAGGCCTCGTACAATGAGCAGTTCTTC
CASGGQASYNEQFF
>TRBV15|.|.|TRBJ1-4
TGTGCCACCAGCGTCGGGTTCAGGGGTAATGAAAAACTGTTTTTT
CATSVGFRGNEKLFF
>TRBV7-3|TRBD2|.|TRBJ2-1
TGTGCCAGCAGCCTAACTAGCGGAGACTACAATGAGCAGTTCTTC
CASSLTSGDYNEQFF
>TRBV19|TRBD1|few|TRBJ1-5
TGTGCCAGTAAGACCGCGGGACGGACAGGGTTAGGCAATCAGCCCCAGCATTTT
CASKTAGRTGLGNQPQHF
>TRBV11-2|.|.|TRBJ1-1
TGTGCCAGCAGCCTACAGCCACCCACTGAAGCTTTCTTT
CASSLQPPTEAFF
>TRBV29-1|.|once|TRBJ1-2
TGCAGCGTTCGTACAGGAGCTAACTATGGCTACACCTTC
CSVRTGANYGYTF
>TRBV5-1|TRBD1|.|TRBJ1-2
TGCGCCAGCAGCTTGGAAATAGACCAGGGGGCTGGGTATGGCTACACCTTC
CASSLEIDQGAGYGYTF
>TRBV19|.|.|TRBJ1-1
TGTGCCACCGGACCTCTGGGGGGAAAAGTTACTGAAGCTTTCTTT
CATGPLGGKVTEAFF
>TRBV9|.|.|TRBJ1-2
TGTGCCAGCAGCGTAGACCGTTTAGGACACCTCTATGGCTACACCTTC
CASSVDRLGHLYGYTF
>TRBV29-1|TRBD1|.|TRBJ2-2
TGCAGCTTCCTGTCTGGGACAGGGAACACCGGGGAGCTGTTTTTT
CSFLSGTGNTGELFF
>TRBV6-5|.|.|TRBJ2-1
TGTGCCAGCAGTTACTCGCGTTACAATGAGCAGTTCTTC
CASSYSRYNEQFF
>TRBV7-9|.|.|TRBJ2-5
TGTGCCAGCAGCTTAAGGGGAACAGGGCAAGAGACCCAGTACTTC
CASSLRGTGQETQYF
>TRBV16|.|.|TRBJ1-1
TGTGCCAGCAGCCAATTCGGGGGGAACACTGAAGCTTTCTTT
CASSQFGGNTEAFF
>TRBV6-2/TRBV6-3|.|.|TRBJ2-6
TGTGCCAGCAGTTACTGGCGGGCACAGAACTCTGGGGCCAACGTCCTGACTTTC
CASSYWRAQNSGANVLTF
>TRBV4-3|.|.|TRBJ1-5
TGCGCCAGCAGCCCGGGCCCGCAGGGTGCCCAGCATTTT
CASSPGPQGAQHF
>TRBV4-1|.|.|TRBJ1-1
TGCGCCAGCAGCCAAACGACGGACTGGCGAACTGAAGCTTTCTTT
CASSQTTDWRTEAFF
>TRBV6-2/TRBV6-3|.|.|TRBJ1-2
TGTGCCAGCAGTAACTCCGGGGGGGGACTCTACACCTTC
CASSNSGGGLYTF
>TRBV7-8|.|.|TRBJ1-1
TGTGCCAGCAGCTTAGTGGGGGGGCTCGGGAACACTGAAGCTTTCTTT
CASSLVGGLGNTEAFF
>TRBV4-3|TRBD2|.|TRBJ2-3
TGCGCCAGCAGCCAAGATGGGCGGGGGGGTAGCACAGATACGCAGTATTTT
CASSQDGRGGSTDTQYF
>TRBV5-4|TRBD1|.|TRBJ1-6
TGTGCCAGCAGCCCCGGACAGGGGGCCTCACCCCTCCACTTT
CASSPGQGASPLHF
>TRBV27|TRBD1|.|TRBJ2-1
TGTGCCAGCAGTTTAGGACAGGGAGCCTTCAATGAGCAGTTCTTC
CASSLGQGAFNEQFF
>TRBV5-6|TRBD1|.|TRBJ2-7
TGTGCCAGCAGCTTGGCAGGGACAGGGAGCAACTACGAGCAGTACTTC
CASSLAGTGSNYEQYF
>TRBV20-1|TRBD1|.|TRBJ1-4
TGCAGTGCTAGTAACAGACAGGGTAGTGAAAAACTGTTTTTT
CSASNRQGSEKLFF
>TRBV9|.|.|TRBJ1-4
TGTGCCAGCAGCCTTCGGGACTCTACTAATGAAAAACTGTTTTTT
CASSLRDSTNEKLFF
>TRBV5-1|TRBD2|.|TRBJ2-3
TGCGCCAGCAGCTTGGCCGGGGGGTGGGCAGATACGCAGTATTTT
CASSLAGGWADTQYF
>TRBV27|TRBD1|.|TRBJ1-1
TGTGCCAGCAGTCCAAAGACAGGGGGCGAAGCTTTCTTT
CASSPKTGGEAFF
>TRBV3-1/TRBV3-2|TRBD1|.|TRBJ1-2
TGTGCCAGCAGCCCGGCCAGGGACAGGGGGCAGAATGGCTACACCTTC
CASSPARDRGQNGYTF
>TRBV18|.|.|TRBJ1-2
TGTGCCACTTACCGGACTATCTATGGCTACACCTTC
CATYRTIYGYTF
>TRBV11-2|TRBD1|.|TRBJ1-6
TGTGCCAGCAGCTCCGGAGGGGGCGGGAATTCACCCCTCCACTTT
CASSSGGGGNSPLHF
>TRBV2|TRBD1|.|TRBJ2-7
TGTGCCAGCAGTCTACCGGGACAGGGACGCCACGAGCAGTACTTC
CASSLPGQGRHEQYF
>TRBV5-1|TRBD1|.|TRBJ1-1
TGCGCCAGCAGCTCGGACGCGGCAGGGGGCGTGAACACTGAAGCTTTCTTT
CASSSDAAGGVNTEAFF
>TRBV2|TRBD1|.|TRBJ2-1
TGTGCCAGCAACGAAGGACAGGGGGCTTACAATGAGCAGTTCTTC
CASNEGQGAYNEQFF
>TRBV18|.|once|TRBJ1-4
TGTGCCAGCTCACCTATCCGGGAGGCTGAAAAACTGTTTTTT
CASSPIREAEKLFF
>TRBV7-9|TRBD1|.|TRBJ2-7
TGTGCCAGCATCGCCGGGACAGGCCCGCCGTCAGACTACGAGCAGTACTTC
CASIAGTGPPSDYEQYF
>TRBV10-3|.|.|TRBJ2-3
TGTGCCATCAGTGAGTTCTCGGGGTCGCAAGATACGCAGTATTTT
CAISEFSGSQDTQYF
>TRBV6-5|.|once|TRBJ2-5
TGTGCCAGCAGGACTGTGTACGTGTTGAGGGAGACCCAGTACTTC
CASRTVYVLRETQYF
>TRBV11-2|TRBD1|.|TRBJ1-2
TGTGCCAGCAGCAGGACAGGAGGAGTTTATGGCTACACCTTC
CASSRTGGVYGYTF
>TRBV15|.|.|TRBJ2-2
TGTGCCACCAGCAGTCCTTACGTAGCAGACACCGGGGAGCTGTTTTTT
CATSSPYVADTGELFF
>TRBV3-1/TRBV3-2|.|few|TRBJ2-6
TGTGCCAGCAGCTTTCCTTCTGGGGCCAACGTCCTGACTTTC
CASSFPSGANVLTF
>TRBV4-1|.|.|TRBJ2-7
TGCGCCAGCAGCCAATCGTCCGGGGTCTCCTACGAGCAGTACTTC
CASSQSSGVSYEQYF
>TRBV21-1|.|.|TRBJ2-5
TGTGCCAGCAGCAAAGGAGTCTGTCTGCGGGAGCCCTCGGGGGACCAGTACTTC
CASSKGVCLREPSGDQYF
>TRBV27|TRBD1|.|TRBJ1-2
TGTGCCAGCAGCCAAGGGGGACAGGCTAGCCTGGGCTACACCTTC
CASSQGGQASLGYTF
>TRBV12-3/TRBV12-4|.|.|TRBJ1-2
TGTGCCAGCAGTTTACAGATAAACTATGGCTACACCTTC
CASSLQINYGYTF
>TRBV19|TRBD1|.|TRBJ1-5
TGTGCCAGTAGTATGGGGGGCGGGACAGGGTTTAATCAGCCCCAGCATTTT
CASSMGGGTGFNQPQHF
>TRBV3-1/TRBV3-2|.|.|TRBJ1-3
TGTGCCAGCAGTCTAGGGGGTACTGGAAACACCATATATTTT
CASSLGGTGNTIYF